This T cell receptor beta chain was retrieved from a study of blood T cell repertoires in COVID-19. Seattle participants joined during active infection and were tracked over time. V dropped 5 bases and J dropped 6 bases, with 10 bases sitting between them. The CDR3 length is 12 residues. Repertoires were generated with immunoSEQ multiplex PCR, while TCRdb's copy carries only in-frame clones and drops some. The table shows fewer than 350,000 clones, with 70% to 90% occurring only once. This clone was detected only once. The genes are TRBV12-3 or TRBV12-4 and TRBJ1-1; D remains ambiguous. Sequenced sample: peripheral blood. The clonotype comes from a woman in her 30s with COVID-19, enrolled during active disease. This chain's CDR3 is CASSATSAEAFF. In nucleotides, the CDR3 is TGTGCCAGCAGTGCAACGAGCGCTGAAGCTTTCTTT.